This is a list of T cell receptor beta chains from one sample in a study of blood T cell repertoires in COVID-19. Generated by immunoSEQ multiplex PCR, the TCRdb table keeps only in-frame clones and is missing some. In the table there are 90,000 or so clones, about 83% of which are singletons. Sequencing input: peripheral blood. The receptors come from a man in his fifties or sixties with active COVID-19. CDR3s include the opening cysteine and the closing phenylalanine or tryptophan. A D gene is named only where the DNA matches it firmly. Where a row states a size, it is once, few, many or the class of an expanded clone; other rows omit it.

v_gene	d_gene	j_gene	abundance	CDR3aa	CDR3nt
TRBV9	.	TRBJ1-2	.	CASSVSAGGGYTF	TGTGCCAGCAGCGTAAGTGCAGGAGGTGGCTACACCTTC
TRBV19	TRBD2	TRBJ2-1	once	CASSIVVRGGSYNEQFF	TGTGCCAGTAGTATAGTTGTCCGGGGGGGCTCCTACAATGAGCAGTTCTTC
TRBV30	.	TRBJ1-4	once	CAWSVAGGLQEKLFF	TGTGCCTGGAGTGTAGCCGGGGGGCTTCAAGAAAAACTGTTTTTT
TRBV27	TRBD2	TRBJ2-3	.	CASSLSVLAGTPTDTQYF	TGTGCCAGCAGTTTATCGGTGCTAGCGGGGACCCCCACAGATACGCAGTATTTT
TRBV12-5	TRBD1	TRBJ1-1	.	CASGSGTANTEAFF	TGTGCTAGTGGTTCAGGGACAGCAAACACTGAAGCTTTCTTT
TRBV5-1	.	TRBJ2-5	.	CASTPRGQGETQYF	TGCGCCAGCACCCCGCGAGGGCAAGGGGAGACCCAGTACTTC
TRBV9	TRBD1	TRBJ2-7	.	CASSRKDRGPYEQYF	TGTGCCAGCAGTCGGAAGGACAGGGGGCCCTACGAGCAGTACTTC
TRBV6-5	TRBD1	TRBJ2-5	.	CASSLDRGGETQYF	TGTGCCAGCAGTCTGGACAGGGGTGGTGAGACCCAGTACTTC
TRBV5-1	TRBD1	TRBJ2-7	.	CASSYGQGVAYEQYF	TGCGCCAGCAGCTATGGACAGGGGGTCGCCTACGAGCAGTACTTC
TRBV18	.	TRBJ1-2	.	CASSPRTGSGHTF	TGTGCCAGCTCACCACGTACAGGGTCTGGTCACACCTTC
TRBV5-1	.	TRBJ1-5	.	CASSAQPDQPQHF	TGCGCCAGCAGTGCACAGCCCGATCAGCCCCAGCATTTT
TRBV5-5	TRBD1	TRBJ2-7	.	CASSPTGNSYEQYF	TGTGCCAGCAGCCCGACAGGGAATTCCTACGAGCAGTACTTC
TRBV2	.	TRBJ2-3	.	CASSDSAFSGTDTQYF	TGTGCCAGCAGTGATAGCGCGTTTTCTGGCACAGATACGCAGTATTTT
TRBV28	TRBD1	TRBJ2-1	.	CASSRTGKEQFF	TGTGCCAGCAGTCGGACAGGAAAAGAGCAGTTCTTC
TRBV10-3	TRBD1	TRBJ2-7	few	CAISPGTGRFEQYF	TGTGCCATCAGCCCCGGGACAGGGAGGTTCGAGCAGTACTTC
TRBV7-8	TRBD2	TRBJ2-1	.	CASSFTSGSNEQFF	TGTGCCAGCAGCTTTACTAGCGGTAGCAATGAGCAGTTCTTC
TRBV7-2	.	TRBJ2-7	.	CASSLVRLGQTYEQYF	TGTGCCAGCAGCTTAGTTCGCCTTGGACAGACCTACGAGCAGTACTTC
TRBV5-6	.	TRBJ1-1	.	CASSPGEGPNTEAFF	TGTGCCAGCAGCCCTGGGGAGGGACCGAACACTGAAGCTTTCTTT
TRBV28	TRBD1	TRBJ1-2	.	CASSPDRQGNRGYTF	TGTGCCAGCAGTCCCGACCGACAGGGTAATCGTGGCTACACCTTC
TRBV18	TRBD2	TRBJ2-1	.	CASSRGTSDVNEQFF	TGTGCCAGCTCCCGGGGGACTAGCGATGTCAATGAGCAGTTCTTC
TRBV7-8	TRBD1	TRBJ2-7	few	CASSLGSGQGYYEQYF	TGTGCCAGCAGCTTAGGCTCGGGACAGGGGTACTACGAGCAGTACTTC
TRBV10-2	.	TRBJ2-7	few	CASSLRSSEQYF	TGCGCCAGCAGCCTAAGATCGAGCGAGCAGTACTTC
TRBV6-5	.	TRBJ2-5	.	CASSLGGQTQYF	TGTGCCAGCAGTCTCGGGGGGCAGACCCAGTACTTC
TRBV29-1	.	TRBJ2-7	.	CSVVPGGLSSYEQYF	TGCAGCGTTGTTCCAGGGGGACTTAGCTCCTACGAGCAGTACTTC
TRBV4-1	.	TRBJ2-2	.	CASSQVVSRTTGELFF	TGCGCCAGCAGCCAAGTCGTCTCTAGAACTACCGGGGAGCTGTTTTTT
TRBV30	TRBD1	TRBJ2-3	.	CAWSVQGDGTDTQYF	TGTGCCTGGAGTGTACAGGGGGACGGCACAGATACGCAGTATTTT
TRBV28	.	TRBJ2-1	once	CASRTEYNEQFF	TGTGCCAGCAGGACAGAGTACAATGAGCAGTTCTTC
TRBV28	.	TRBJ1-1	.	CASSFLNHRKSTEAFF	TGTGCCAGCAGTTTCTTAAATCACAGGAAGAGCACTGAAGCTTTCTTT
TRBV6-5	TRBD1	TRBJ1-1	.	CASSYFQTGFDTEAFF	TGTGCCAGCAGTTACTTCCAGACAGGGTTTGACACTGAAGCTTTCTTT
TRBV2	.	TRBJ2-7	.	CASSVQGSSYEQYF	TGTGCCAGCAGTGTACAGGGAAGCTCCTACGAGCAGTACTTC
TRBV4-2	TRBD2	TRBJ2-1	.	CASSRTVLDSGSNEQFF	TGTGCCAGCAGCCGTACCGTCTTGGATAGCGGGAGTAATGAGCAGTTCTTC
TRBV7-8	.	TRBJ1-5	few	CASSTGVQPQHF	TGTGCCAGCAGCACGGGTGTTCAGCCCCAGCATTTT
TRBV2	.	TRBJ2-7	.	CASKLQGSSYEQYF	TGTGCCAGCAAGTTGCAGGGTAGCTCCTACGAGCAGTACTTC
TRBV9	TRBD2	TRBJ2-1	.	CASSVGLAGTYNEQFF	TGTGCCAGCAGCGTTGGACTAGCGGGGACTTACAATGAGCAGTTCTTC
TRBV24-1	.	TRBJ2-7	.	CATSRDSSSYEQYF	TGTGCCACCAGCCGCGACAGTTCCTCCTACGAGCAGTACTTC
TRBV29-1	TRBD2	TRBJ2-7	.	CSVEDIGLAAVGQYF	TGCAGCGTTGAAGATATTGGCCTAGCGGCAGTAGGGCAGTACTTC
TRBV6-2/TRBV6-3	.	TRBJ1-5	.	CASSYNSYSNQPQHF	TGTGCCAGCAGTTACAACAGCTATAGCAATCAGCCCCAGCATTTT
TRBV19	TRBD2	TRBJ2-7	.	CASSAPGRAPYEQYF	TGTGCCAGTAGTGCGCCCGGGAGGGCGCCCTACGAGCAGTACTTC
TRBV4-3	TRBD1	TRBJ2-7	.	CASSPTGRQGAVYF	TGCGCCAGCAGCCCCACCGGCCGGCAGGGGGCAGTTTACTTC
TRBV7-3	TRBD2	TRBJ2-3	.	CASSLWAGGRDTQYF	TGTGCCAGCAGCTTATGGGCGGGAGGACGGGATACGCAGTATTTT
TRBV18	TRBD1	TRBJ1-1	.	CASSPPGQALEAFF	TGTGCCAGCTCACCACCCGGACAGGCTCTTGAAGCTTTCTTT
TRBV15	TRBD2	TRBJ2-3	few	CATSVGLATDTQYF	TGTGCCACCAGCGTGGGACTAGCTACAGATACGCAGTATTTT